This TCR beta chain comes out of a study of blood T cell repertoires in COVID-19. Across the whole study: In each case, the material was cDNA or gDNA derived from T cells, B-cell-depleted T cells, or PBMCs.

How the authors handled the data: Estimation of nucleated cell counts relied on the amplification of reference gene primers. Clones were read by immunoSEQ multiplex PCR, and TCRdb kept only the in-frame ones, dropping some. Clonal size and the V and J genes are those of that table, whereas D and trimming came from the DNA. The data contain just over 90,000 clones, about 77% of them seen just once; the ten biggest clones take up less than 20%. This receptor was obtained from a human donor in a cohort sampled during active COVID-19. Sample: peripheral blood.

The CDR3 loop is CASSLQSGAGELFF. The DNA of the CDR3 is TGTGCCAGCAGTCTACAATCGGGGGCCGGGGAGCTGTTTTTT. V and J are TRBV6-4 and TRBJ2-2; D possibly corresponds to TRBD2 (6 bases). The V gene's germline CDR1 is MRHNA and CDR2 SNTAGT. This CDR3 is built from 14 residues. The V end was cut by 5 bases, the J end by 6 bases, with 13 bases between.